Listed here is a single T cell receptor (beta chain). Its antigen remains unidentified. The CDR3 sequence is 12 residues long. V lost 1 base and J lost 9, with 9 bases in between. Germline V gives CDR1 SEHNR, CDR2 FQNEAQ (reference sequence). The source of the sample is a study of cytomegalovirus exposure and HLA in healthy donors. The study's findings and limits: Later analysis demonstrated an association between a missense DCLRE1C variant and TCR beta V- and J-gene trimming.

This PCR relied on a set of 60 Vbeta primers and 13 Jbeta primers. Method: immunoSEQ multiplex PCR; TCRdb's copy keeps in-frame clones and lacks some. The table lists about 140,000 clones, about 75% of them singletons. The rearrangement uses TRBV7-9 and TRBJ1-1; D is ambiguous. The sequence derives from a woman in her thirties in good health and CMV-seronegative. The specimen sequenced was PBMCs. The CDR3 coding sequence is TGTGCCAGCAGCTTAGTGAGTGATCAAGCTTTCTTT. Translated, it gives CASSLVSDQAFF.